This T cell receptor (beta chain) was captured by sequencing in a study of cytomegalovirus exposure and HLA in healthy donors. About the study: A data release that came early held tens of millions of unique TCRs from HLA-typed donors.

13 Jbeta primers and 60 Vbeta primers were used for the PCR. The protocol was immunoSEQ multiplex PCR, while the TCRdb copy is restricted to in-frame clones and leaves out a portion. Of approximately 110,000 clones in the sample, under 80% were seen once. A note on this clone: Its specificity is unknown.

Study-level points and caveats: Some highly shared sequence variants likely arose as a pipeline artifact.

V was trimmed by 4 bases and J by 2 bases, leaving 9 bases between them. This CDR3 has 14 residues. In germline, CDR1 is LGHNT, CDR2 FRNRAP. The sample taken for sequencing was PBMCs. This TCR came from a woman aged 60-70 years in good health and CMV-seropositive. The chain has TRBV12-5 and TRBJ1-5; D is undetermined. This chain's CDR3 is CASGSDTRNQPQHF. The DNA for the CDR3 is TGTGCTAGTGGTTCCGACACCCGCAATCAGCCCCAGCATTTT.